The 19 T cell receptor beta chains below were found in one sample sequenced in a study of T cell repertoires in cytomegalovirus infection. MiXCR, run by TCRdb on the reads, gives a single entry per CDR3 protein. The table includes over 250,000 distinct CDR3 sequences, more than 20% detected once. The sequencing input was PBMCs. These receptors were taken from a human donor in good health (CMV status not recorded). Some clones in this sample may be carry-over from other donors' samples.

This clonotype was counted between two and nine times. In DNA form, the CDR3 reads TGTGCCAGCAGTTCGGTTACAAACAGGCGCGGCTACGAGCAGTACTTC. Its protein product is CASSSVTNRRGYEQYF. The J gene is TRBJ2-7, the V gene TRBV28; D perhaps matches TRBD1 (5 bases). Germline V gene lookup returns CDR1 MDHEN and CDR2 SYDVKM. Trimming took 4 bases from V and 3 from J, leaving 19 bases between them. The CDR3 is 16 amino acids.

This clonotype was seen a few times. The chain carries TRBV7-2 and TRBJ2-5; D unclear. The V gene lost 1 base and the J gene lost 1 base, with 10 bases spanning the gap. Germline lookup yields CDR1 SGHTA and CDR2 FQGNSA. This CDR3 is 15 amino acids long. CDR3 DNA sequence: TGTGCCAGCAGCTTAGTGAGCGCGCCCCAAGAGACCCAGTACTTC. This sequence encodes CASSLVSAPQETQYF.

The rearrangement uses TRBV6-2 or TRBV6-3 and TRBJ2-2; D remains unclear. Germline V gives CDR1 MNHEY, CDR2 SVGEGT. CDR3 length equals 12 residues. Trimming took off 8 bases at V and 6 bases at J, with 10 bases between the two ends. The CDR3 coding sequence is TGTGCCAGCGGAAACAGACCCGGGGAGCTGTTTTTT. It yields the protein CASGNRPGELFF.

In its sample, this clonotype was seen a few times. The rearrangement uses TRBV7-9 and TRBJ2-2; possible D gene TRBD2, 6 bases. The germline V gene encodes CDR1 SEHNR and CDR2 FQNEAQ (reference sequence). The V end was cut by 7 bases, the J end by 1 base, with 10 bases between. There are 14 residues in the CDR3. The CDR3 region has the DNA TGTGCCAGCACCCCCGGGGGGAACACCGGGGAGCTGTTTTTT. It yields the protein CASTPGGNTGELFF.

This chain joins TRBV5-1 and TRBJ2-2, with 10 bases fitting TRBD1. The CDR3 contains 15 residues. Germline values: CDR1 SGHRS, CDR2 YFSETQ. J was trimmed by 7 bases and V by 4 bases; bases with no gene match: 7. CDR3 sequence (DNA): TGCGCCAGCAGCCTGCGACAGGGGGCGGACGGGGAGCTGTTTTTT. Its protein is CASSLRQGADGELFF.

J is TRBJ2-3 and V is TRBV20-1; a possible D gene is TRBD1 (6 bases). The CDR3 contains 12 residues. The V end was cut by 2 bases, the J end by 5 bases, with 8 bases between. CDR1 and CDR2 from the germline V gene are DFQATT and SNEGSKA (reference sequence). DNA of the CDR3: TGCAGTGCTAGACGAGGGGGAGATACGCAGTATTTT. Amino acids: CSARRGGDTQYF.

This clonotype was seen at least ten times. The chain combines TRBV7-2 with TRBJ2-7; D might be TRBD2 (5 bases). Trimming took 0 bases from V and 3 from J, leaving 15 bases between them. Germline assignment: CDR1 SGHTA and CDR2 FQGNSA. CDR3 length equals 16 residues. The CDR3 region is CASSLAFRGLVYEQYF. Here the CDR3 DNA reads TGTGCCAGCAGCTTAGCGTTCCGGGGTTTGGTCTACGAGCAGTACTTC.

This clonotype was counted a single time. The V call is TRBV5-5, the J call TRBJ2-1; TRBD1 matches at 8 bases. The ends lost 0 bases at V and 1 base at J; junction bases unmatched: 6. CDR1 is SGHKS, CDR2 YYEKEE, per germline (reference sequence). This CDR3 is 17 amino acids long. The CDR3 sequence is CASSLAGTGASYNEQFF. The CDR3 coding sequence is TGTGCCAGCAGCTTGGCGGGGACAGGAGCATCCTACAATGAGCAGTTCTTC.

V usage is TRBV20-1 and J usage is TRBJ1-1; TRBD1 matches at 7 bases. Trimming cost V 0 bases and J 3 bases; bases outside gene matches: 7. The germline gives CDR1 DFQATT, CDR2 SNEGSKA (reference sequence). CDR3 length: 15 amino acids. CDR3 residues: CSARDRRRGDTEAFF. The CDR3 nucleotides read TGCAGTGCTAGAGATCGTCGCAGGGGGGACACTGAAGCTTTCTTT.

This clonotype was observed many times. The rearrangement joins TRBV28 to TRBJ2-1; 16 nucleotides line up with TRBD2. V dropped 6 bases and J dropped 1; count of bases not matched to a gene: 3. The CDR3 has 17 amino acids. CDR1 and CDR2 (germline): MDHEN, SYDVKM. The CDR3 nucleotides read TGTGCCAGCAGCCCGGGACTAGCGGGAGGGTCCTACAATGAGCAGTTCTTC. Translated: CASSPGLAGGSYNEQFF.

The table lists this clonotype with many counts. This chain uses TRBV7-6 with TRBJ2-1; D is perhaps TRBD2 (6 bases). CDR1 is SGHVS, CDR2 FNYEAQ, per germline. Between the trimmed V and J ends, which lost 5 bases and 6 bases, there was a span of 14 bases. CDR3 length: 14 amino acids. CDR3 sequence: CASSQGAGGNEQFF. The CDR3 nucleotides are TGTGCCAGCAGCCAAGGGGCCGGGGGCAATGAGCAGTTCTTC.

V usage is TRBV29-1 and J usage is TRBJ2-1; no definite D call. The germline V gene has CDR1 SQVTM and CDR2 ANQGSEA. The CDR3 consists of 18 residues. The V gene lost 1 base and the J gene lost 1 base, with 20 bases spanning the gap. CDR3: CSVEGAFLPYGSYNEQFF. CDR3 nucleotides: TGCAGCGTTGAAGGGGCCTTCCTGCCATACGGGTCCTACAATGAGCAGTTCTTC.

J is TRBJ2-1 and V is TRBV20-1; 10 bases align to TRBD2. V shed 0 bases and J 8 bases; nucleotides not matched to a gene: 7. This CDR3 comprises 15 residues. The germline CDR1 and CDR2 sequences are DFQATT and SNEGSKA (reference sequence). CDR3 bases: TGCAGTGCTAGAGATTGGGGGACTAGCGCGGATGAGCAGTTCTTC. Translating it yields CSARDWGTSADEQFF.

CDR3 loop: CAISELPDYGYTF. The CDR3 region has the DNA TGTGCCATCAGTGAGTTGCCGGACTATGGCTACACCTTC. The chain uses TRBV10-3 and TRBJ1-2, with D unclear. The CDR3 sequence is 13 residues long. Germline CDR1 and CDR2: ENHRY and SYGVKD. Trimming left V 1 base short and J 3 bases short, with 6 bases between.

In this sample, this clonotype turned up a few times. V gene TRBV6-5 combines with J gene TRBJ1-1; no firm D call. This CDR3 comprises 14 residues. The V end lost 0 bases, the J end lost 4 bases, and 9 bases lay between the germline ends. The V gene's germline CDR1 is MNHEY and CDR2 SVGAGI. The chain's CDR3 is CASSYSYEGTEAFF. CDR3 sequence (DNA): TGTGCCAGCAGTTACTCGTATGAGGGCACTGAAGCTTTCTTT.

The chain has TRBV10-3 and TRBJ1-1; no clear D gene. V dropped 0 bases and J dropped 4 bases, with 6 bases sitting between them. Looked up from germline, CDR1 is ENHRY and CDR2 is SYGVKD. The CDR3 loop spans 13 amino acids. This CDR3 is CAISESGFTEAFF. For the CDR3, the DNA is TGTGCCATCAGTGAGTCAGGGTTCACTGAAGCTTTCTTT.

In its sample, this clonotype was seen a few times. J is TRBJ2-5 and V is TRBV7-2; no reliable D call. Trimming removed 4 bases at V and 1 base at J, with 10 bases between. CDR1 SGHTA and CDR2 FQGNSA come from the germline V gene. CDR3 length: 14 residues. As DNA, the CDR3 is TGTGCCAGCAGCTCCCCCCGGGCCCAAGAGACCCAGTACTTC. It translates to CASSSPRAQETQYF.

The V call is TRBV18, the J call TRBJ1-1; TRBD1 aligns across 7 bases. The CDR3 contains 13 residues. CDR1 and CDR2 (germline): KGHSH, LQKENI. The J segment lost 1 base and the V segment lost 8 bases, leaving 4 bases of the junction unmatched. The CDR3 spells CASTGQRNTEAFF. CDR3 nucleotide sequence: TGTGCCAGCACGGGACAGCGGAACACTGAAGCTTTCTTT.

The chain joins TRBV3-1 to TRBJ1-1, with D perhaps TRBD1 (6 bases). The CDR3 runs 14 residues. Germline CDR1 and CDR2: LGHDT and YNNKEL (reference sequence). Trimming took 2 bases from V and 7 from J, leaving 14 bases between them. CDR3: CASSQNQGFGEAFF. CDR3 in DNA: TGTGCCAGCAGCCAAAATCAGGGGTTTGGTGAAGCTTTCTTT.